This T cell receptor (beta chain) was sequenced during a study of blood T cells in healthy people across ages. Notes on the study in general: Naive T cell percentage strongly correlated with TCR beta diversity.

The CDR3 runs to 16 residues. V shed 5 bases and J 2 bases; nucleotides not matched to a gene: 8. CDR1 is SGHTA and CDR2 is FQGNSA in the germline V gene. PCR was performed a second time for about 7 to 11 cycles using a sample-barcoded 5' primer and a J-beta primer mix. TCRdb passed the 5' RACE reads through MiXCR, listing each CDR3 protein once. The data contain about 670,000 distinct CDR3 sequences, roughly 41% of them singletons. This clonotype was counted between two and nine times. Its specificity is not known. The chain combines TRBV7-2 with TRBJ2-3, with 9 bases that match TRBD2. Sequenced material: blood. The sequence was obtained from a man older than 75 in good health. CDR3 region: CASSPRTSAHTDTQYF. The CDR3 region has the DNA TGTGCCAGCAGCCCCCGGACTAGCGCCCACACAGATACGCAGTATTTT. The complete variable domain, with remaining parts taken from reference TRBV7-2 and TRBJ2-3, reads GAGVSQSPSNKVTEKGKDVELRCDPISGHTALYWYRQSLGQGLEFLIYFQGNSAPDKSGLPSDRFSAERTGGSVSTLTIQRTQQEDSAVYLCASSPRTSAHTDTQYFGPGTRLTVL.